The 7 T cell receptor beta chains given below trace back to one sample, sequenced in a study of T cells after yellow fever vaccination. TCRdb re-called the 5' RACE reads with MiXCR, one entry per CDR3 protein. In the table there are about 320,000 distinct CDR3 sequences, over 3.5% of which are singletons. Here the sequenced sample was PBMCs, taken 15 days after the yellow fever booster vaccination. These receptors were obtained from a man in his late teens or twenties who received the YFV17D yellow fever vaccine.

This clonotype was detected many times. This chain connects TRBV20-1 to TRBJ2-7; 7 bases map to TRBD1. The CDR3 consists of 16 residues. V was clipped by 1 base and J by 2 bases; unmatched bases: 11. The V gene's germline CDR1 is DFQATT and CDR2 SNEGSKA (reference sequence). The CDR3 spells CSARVKGATFTYEQYF. CDR3 nucleotide sequence: TGCAGTGCTAGAGTTAAGGGGGCTACCTTTACCTACGAGCAGTACTTC.

The chain couples TRBV6-2 or TRBV6-3 to TRBJ2-1; TRBD1 matches 7 bases. CDR1 MNHEY and CDR2 SVGEGT come from the germline V gene. This CDR3 has 14 residues. V lost 9 bases, J lost 0 bases, and 5 bases stayed unmatched. The CDR3 loop is CASNRGPSYNEQFF. The CDR3, as DNA: TGTGCCAGTAATAGGGGGCCCTCCTACAATGAGCAGTTCTTC.

This clonotype has ten or more counts. The chain recombines TRBV20-1 with TRBJ2-5, with D possibly being TRBD2 (5 bases). V lost 2 bases, J lost 7 bases, and 14 bases lay in between. CDR1 is DFQATT, CDR2 SNEGSKA, per germline (reference sequence). The CDR3 contains 13 residues. The CDR3 DNA sequence: TGCAGTGCTAGATCGGATTGGGCGGGGACCCAGTACTTC. This translates into CSARSDWAGTQYF.

This clonotype was detected a few times. The chain combines TRBV20-1 with TRBJ2-2; TRBD1 matches 7 bases. Germline V gene data show CDR1 as DFQATT and CDR2 as SNEGSKA (reference sequence). The CDR3 covers 15 residues. The V and J ends lost 3 bases and 3 bases, in that order; junction bases with no gene match: 7. CDR3 sequence: CSASSRGSYTGELFF. CDR3 in DNA: TGCAGTGCTAGCAGCAGGGGGTCGTACACCGGGGAGCTGTTTTTT.

Only a few counts were recorded for this clonotype. The chain links TRBV10-3 to TRBJ1-3, with 7 bases that match TRBD1. The CDR3 runs to 15 residues. Germline values: CDR1 ENHRY, CDR2 SYGVKD. Unmatched junction bases numbered 6, after V lost 6 bases and J lost 1 base. The CDR3 protein is CAISQRQGSGNTIYF. CDR3 sequence (DNA): TGTGCCATCAGCCAACGACAGGGATCTGGAAACACCATATATTTT.

This clonotype was detected ten times or more. This chain connects TRBV10-3 to TRBJ2-5; possible D gene TRBD2, 6 bases. Trimming shortened V by 6 bases and J by 5 bases, and 13 bases separated the two germline ends. The CDR3 consists of 13 residues. The V gene's germline CDR1 is ENHRY and CDR2 SYGVKD. CDR3 protein: CAIRASVGETQYF. The CDR3 nucleotides are TGTGCCATCAGAGCTAGCGTCGGGGAGACCCAGTACTTC.

This clonotype was detected many times. CDR3 nucleotides: TGCGCCAGCAGCCAAGGACCAGGGGAGGCTCAGCCCCAGCATTTT. It yields the protein CASSQGPGEAQPQHF. V is TRBV4-1 and J is TRBJ1-5; D may be TRBD1 (6 bases). Germline V gene sequence: CDR1 MGHRA, CDR2 YSYEKL. V was trimmed by 1 base and J by 6 bases, leaving 13 bases between them. There are 15 residues in the CDR3.